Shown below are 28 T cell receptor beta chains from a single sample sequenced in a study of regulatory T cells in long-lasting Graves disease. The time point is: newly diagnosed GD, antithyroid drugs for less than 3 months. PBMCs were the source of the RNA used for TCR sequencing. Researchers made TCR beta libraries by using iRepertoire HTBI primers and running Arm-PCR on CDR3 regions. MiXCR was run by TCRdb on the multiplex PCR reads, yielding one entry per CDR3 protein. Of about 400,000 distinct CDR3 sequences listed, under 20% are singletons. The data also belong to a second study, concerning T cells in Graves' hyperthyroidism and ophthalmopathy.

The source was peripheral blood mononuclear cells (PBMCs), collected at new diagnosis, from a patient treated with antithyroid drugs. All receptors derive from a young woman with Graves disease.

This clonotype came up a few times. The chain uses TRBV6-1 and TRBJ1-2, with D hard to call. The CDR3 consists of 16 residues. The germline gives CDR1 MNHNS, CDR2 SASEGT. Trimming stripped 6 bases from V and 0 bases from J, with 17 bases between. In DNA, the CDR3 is TGTGCCAGCAGCGAGTTTATTAAGTGGTCTAACTATGGCTACACCTTC. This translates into CASSEFIKWSNYGYTF.

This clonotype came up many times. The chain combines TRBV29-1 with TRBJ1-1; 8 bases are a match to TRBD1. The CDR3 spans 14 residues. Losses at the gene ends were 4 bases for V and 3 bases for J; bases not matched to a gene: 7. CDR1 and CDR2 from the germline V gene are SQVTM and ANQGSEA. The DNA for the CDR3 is TGCAGCGTTGTGGCAGGGGGCGCGTACACTGAAGCTTTCTTT. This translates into CSVVAGGAYTEAFF.

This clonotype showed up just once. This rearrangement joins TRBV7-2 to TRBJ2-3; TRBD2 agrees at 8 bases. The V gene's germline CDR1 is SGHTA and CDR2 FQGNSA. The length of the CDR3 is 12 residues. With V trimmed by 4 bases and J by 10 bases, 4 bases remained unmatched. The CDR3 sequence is CASSSRTSSQYF. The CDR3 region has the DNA TGTGCCAGCAGCTCAAGGACTAGCTCGCAGTATTTT. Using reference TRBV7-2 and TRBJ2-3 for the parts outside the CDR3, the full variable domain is GAGVSQSPSNKVTEKGKDVELRCDPISGHTALYWYRQSLGQGLEFLIYFQGNSAPDKSGLPSDRFSAERTGGSVSTLTIQRTQQEDSAVYLCASSSRTSSQYFGPGTRLTVL.

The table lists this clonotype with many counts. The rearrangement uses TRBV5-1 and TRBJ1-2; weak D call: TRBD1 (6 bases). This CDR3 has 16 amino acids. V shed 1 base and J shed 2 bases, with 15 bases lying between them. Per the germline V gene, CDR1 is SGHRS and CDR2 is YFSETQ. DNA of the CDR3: TGCGCCAGCAGCTTGAGTACAGGGAACCCAAACTATGGCTACACCTTC. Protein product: CASSLSTGNPNYGYTF.

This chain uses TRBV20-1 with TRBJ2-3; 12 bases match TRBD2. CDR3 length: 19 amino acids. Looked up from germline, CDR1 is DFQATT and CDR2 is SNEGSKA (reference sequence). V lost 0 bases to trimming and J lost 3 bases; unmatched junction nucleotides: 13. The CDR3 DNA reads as TGCAGTGCTAGAGATCTGGGGCTAGCGGGAGGGTTGGGGACAGATACGCAGTATTTT. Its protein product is CSARDLGLAGGLGTDTQYF.

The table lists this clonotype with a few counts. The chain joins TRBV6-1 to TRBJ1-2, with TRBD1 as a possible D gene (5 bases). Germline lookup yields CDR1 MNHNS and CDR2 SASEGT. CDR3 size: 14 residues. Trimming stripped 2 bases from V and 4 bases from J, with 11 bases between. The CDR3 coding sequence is TGTGCCAGCAGTGAATTAGAGGGGTTCTATGGCTACACCTTC. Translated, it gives CASSELEGFYGYTF.

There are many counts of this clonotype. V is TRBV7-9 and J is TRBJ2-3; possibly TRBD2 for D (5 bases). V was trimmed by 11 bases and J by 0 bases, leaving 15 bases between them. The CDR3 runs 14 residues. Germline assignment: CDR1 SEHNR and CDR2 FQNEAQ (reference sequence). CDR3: CASKTRTSTDTQYF. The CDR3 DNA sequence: TGTGCCTCAAAAACTAGGACTAGCACAGATACGCAGTATTTT.

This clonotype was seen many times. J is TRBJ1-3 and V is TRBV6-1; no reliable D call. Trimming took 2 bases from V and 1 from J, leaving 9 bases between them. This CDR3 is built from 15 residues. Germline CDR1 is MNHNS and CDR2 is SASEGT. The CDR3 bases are TGTGCCAGCAGTGAACCAGGAGCGTCTGGAAACACCATATATTTT. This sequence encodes CASSEPGASGNTIYF.

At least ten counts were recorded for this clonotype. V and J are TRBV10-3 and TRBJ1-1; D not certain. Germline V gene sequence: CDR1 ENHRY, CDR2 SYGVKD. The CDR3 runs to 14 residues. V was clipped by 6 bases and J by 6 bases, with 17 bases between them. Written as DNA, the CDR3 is TGTGCCATCAGGTCGGTCGAGGGTTACGCTGAAGCTTTCTTT. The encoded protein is CAIRSVEGYAEAFF.

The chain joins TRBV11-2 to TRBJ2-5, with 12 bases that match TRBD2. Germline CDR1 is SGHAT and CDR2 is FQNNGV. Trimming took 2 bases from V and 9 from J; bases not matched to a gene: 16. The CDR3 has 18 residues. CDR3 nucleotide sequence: TGTGCCAGCAGCTTAAGGGTACGACTAGCGGGGGCCCGTGGGGCCCAGTACTTC. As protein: CASSLRVRLAGARGAQYF.

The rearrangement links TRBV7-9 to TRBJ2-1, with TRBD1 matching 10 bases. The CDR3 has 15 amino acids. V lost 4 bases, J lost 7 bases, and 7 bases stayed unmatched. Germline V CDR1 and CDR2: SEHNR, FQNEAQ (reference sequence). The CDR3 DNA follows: TGTGCCAGCAGCTATAGACAGGGGGCCTGGAATGAGCAGTTCTTC. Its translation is CASSYRQGAWNEQFF.

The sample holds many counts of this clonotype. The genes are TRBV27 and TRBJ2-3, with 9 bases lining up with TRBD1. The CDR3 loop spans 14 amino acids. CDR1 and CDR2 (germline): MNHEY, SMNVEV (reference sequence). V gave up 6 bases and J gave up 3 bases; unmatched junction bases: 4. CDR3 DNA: TGTGCCAGCAGGGACAGGGGTCCGACAGATACGCAGTATTTT. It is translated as CASRDRGPTDTQYF.

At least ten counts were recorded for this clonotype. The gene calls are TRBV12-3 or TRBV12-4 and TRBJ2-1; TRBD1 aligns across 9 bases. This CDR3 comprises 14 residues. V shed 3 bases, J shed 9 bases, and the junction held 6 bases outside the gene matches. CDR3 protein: CASSFGTGMAEQFF. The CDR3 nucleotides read TGTGCCAGCAGTTTTGGGACAGGGATGGCTGAGCAGTTCTTC.

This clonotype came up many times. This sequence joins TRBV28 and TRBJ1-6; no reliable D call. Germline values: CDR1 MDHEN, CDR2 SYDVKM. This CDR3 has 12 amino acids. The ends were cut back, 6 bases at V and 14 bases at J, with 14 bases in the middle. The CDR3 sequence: CASSPPVGSLHF. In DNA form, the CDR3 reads TGTGCCAGCAGCCCCCCGGTAGGGTCCCTCCACTTT.

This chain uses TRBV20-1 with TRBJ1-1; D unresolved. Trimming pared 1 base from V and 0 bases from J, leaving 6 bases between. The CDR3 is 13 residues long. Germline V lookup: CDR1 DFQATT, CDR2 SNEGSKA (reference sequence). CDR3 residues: CSARGYLNTEAFF. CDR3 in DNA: TGCAGTGCTAGAGGCTACCTGAACACTGAAGCTTTCTTT.

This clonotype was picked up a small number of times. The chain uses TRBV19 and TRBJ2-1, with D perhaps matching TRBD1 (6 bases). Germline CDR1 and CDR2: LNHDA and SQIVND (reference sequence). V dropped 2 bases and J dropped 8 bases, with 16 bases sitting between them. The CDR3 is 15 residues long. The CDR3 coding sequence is TGTGCCAGTAGTATATACAGGGAGTTGGGTGATGAGCAGTTCTTC. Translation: CASSIYRELGDEQFF.

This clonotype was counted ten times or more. CDR3 sequence reads: CASFKMGGDYEQYF. CDR3 coding DNA: TGTGCCAGCTTTAAAATGGGGGGGGATTACGAGCAGTACTTC. The rearrangement joins TRBV27 to TRBJ2-7; 7 bases agree with TRBD2. Looked up from germline, CDR1 is MNHEY and CDR2 is SMNVEV (reference sequence). V shed 8 bases, J shed 4 bases, and the junction held 11 bases outside the gene matches. The CDR3 is made up of 14 amino acids.

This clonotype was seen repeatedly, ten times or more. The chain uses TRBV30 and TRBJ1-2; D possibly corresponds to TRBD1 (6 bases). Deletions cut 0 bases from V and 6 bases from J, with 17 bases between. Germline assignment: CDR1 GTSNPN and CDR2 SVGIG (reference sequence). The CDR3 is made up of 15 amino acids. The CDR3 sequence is CAWSVRDTFQDGYTF. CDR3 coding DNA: TGTGCCTGGAGTGTAAGGGACACCTTCCAAGATGGCTACACCTTC.

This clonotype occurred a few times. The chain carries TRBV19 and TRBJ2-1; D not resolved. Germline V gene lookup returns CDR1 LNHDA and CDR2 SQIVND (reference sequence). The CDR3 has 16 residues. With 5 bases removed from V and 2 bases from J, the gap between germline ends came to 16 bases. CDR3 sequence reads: CASSPTGHRAYNEQFF. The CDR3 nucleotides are TGTGCCAGTAGTCCCACCGGTCATAGGGCCTACAATGAGCAGTTCTTC.

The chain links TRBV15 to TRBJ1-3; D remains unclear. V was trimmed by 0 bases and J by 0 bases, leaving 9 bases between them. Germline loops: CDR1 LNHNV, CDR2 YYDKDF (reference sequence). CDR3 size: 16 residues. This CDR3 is CATSRDNLVSGNTIYF. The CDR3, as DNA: TGTGCCACCAGCAGAGATAACTTGGTCTCTGGAAACACCATATATTTT.

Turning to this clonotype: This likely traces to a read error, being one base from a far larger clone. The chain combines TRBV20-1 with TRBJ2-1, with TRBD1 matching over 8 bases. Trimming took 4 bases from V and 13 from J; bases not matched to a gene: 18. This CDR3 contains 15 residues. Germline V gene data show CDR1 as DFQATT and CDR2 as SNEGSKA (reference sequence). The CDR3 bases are TGCAGTGCTACCGCTCCGGCAGGGGGCTCGGAGACCCAGTTCTTC. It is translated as CSATAPAGGSETQFF.

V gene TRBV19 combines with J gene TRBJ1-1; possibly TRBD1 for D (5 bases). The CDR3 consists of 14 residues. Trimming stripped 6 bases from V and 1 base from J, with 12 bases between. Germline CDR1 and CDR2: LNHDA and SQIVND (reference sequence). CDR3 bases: TGTGCCAGTAGCGAAGGGGACGGGAACACTGAAGCTTTCTTT. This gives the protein CASSEGDGNTEAFF.

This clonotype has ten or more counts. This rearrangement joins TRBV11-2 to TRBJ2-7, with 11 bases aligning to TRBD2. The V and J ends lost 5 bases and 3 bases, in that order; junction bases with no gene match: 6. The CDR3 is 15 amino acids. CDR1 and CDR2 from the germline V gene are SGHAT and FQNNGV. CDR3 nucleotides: TGTGCCAGCAGCCCTACTAGCGGGGGAAGCTACGAGCAGTACTTC. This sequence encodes CASSPTSGGSYEQYF.

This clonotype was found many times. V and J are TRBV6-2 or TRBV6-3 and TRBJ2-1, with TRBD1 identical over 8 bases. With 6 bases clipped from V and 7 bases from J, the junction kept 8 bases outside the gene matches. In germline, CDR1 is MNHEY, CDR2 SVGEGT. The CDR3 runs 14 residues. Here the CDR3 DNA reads TGTGCCAGCAGGGGCAGGGGGCTAGAAAATGAGCAGTTCTTC. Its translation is CASRGRGLENEQFF.

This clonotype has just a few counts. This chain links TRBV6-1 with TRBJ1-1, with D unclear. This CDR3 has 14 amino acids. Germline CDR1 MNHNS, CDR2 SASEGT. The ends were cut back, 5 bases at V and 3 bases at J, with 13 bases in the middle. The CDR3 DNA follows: TGTGCCAGCAGTACGTGGACGGTTGACACTGAAGCTTTCTTT. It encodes CASSTWTVDTEAFF.

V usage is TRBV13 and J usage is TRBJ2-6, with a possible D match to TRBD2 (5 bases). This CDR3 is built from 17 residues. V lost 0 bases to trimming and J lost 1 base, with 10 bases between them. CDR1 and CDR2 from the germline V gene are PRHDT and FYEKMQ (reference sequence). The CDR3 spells CASSLGLGDSGANVLTF. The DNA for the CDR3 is TGTGCCAGCAGCTTAGGCTTGGGAGATTCTGGGGCCAACGTCCTGACTTTC.

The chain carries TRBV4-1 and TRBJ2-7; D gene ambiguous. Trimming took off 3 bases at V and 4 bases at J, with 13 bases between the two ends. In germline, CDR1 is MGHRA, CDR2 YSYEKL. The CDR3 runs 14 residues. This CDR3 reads CASSQENQAYEQYF. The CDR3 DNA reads TGCGCCAGCAGCCAGGAGAATCAGGCGTACGAGCAGTACTTC.

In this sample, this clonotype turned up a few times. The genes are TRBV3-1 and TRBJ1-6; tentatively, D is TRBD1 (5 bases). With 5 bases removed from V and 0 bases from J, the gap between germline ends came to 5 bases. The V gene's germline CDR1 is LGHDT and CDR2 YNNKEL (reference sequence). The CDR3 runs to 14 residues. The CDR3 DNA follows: TGTGCCAGCAGCGGGGGCTCCTATAATTCACCCCTCCACTTT. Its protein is CASSGGSYNSPLHF.